Listed below are T cell receptor beta chains from one sample, sequenced in a study of T cells in localized non-small cell lung cancer. Sequencing used immunoSEQ multiplex PCR; TCRdb keeps in-frame clones, though not all of them. The table records approximately 65,000 clones, about four fifths of them present only once. Sequenced material: PBMCs, taken before any cancer treatment. These receptors originate from a man aged 35-75 years with stage II lung adenocarcinoma. CDR3s include the opening cysteine and the closing phenylalanine or tryptophan. The order of the fields is J gene, D gene, clone size, V gene, CDR3 protein, CDR3 DNA. A D gene is named only where the DNA matches it firmly. Rows give clone size only sometimes, using once, few, many, or a class for an expanded clone.

TRBJ1-5,-,few,TRBV19,CASRVGGNQPQHF,TGTGCCAGCCGGGTAGGAGGCAATCAGCCCCAGCATTTT
TRBJ2-7,TRBD2,-,TRBV5-1,CASSLLAGESYEQYF,TGCGCCAGCAGCTTACTAGCGGGAGAGTCCTACGAGCAGTACTTC
TRBJ2-3,-,-,TRBV11-2,CASSPGTLDTQYF,TGTGCCAGCAGCCCAGGGACCTTAGATACGCAGTATTTT
TRBJ1-1,-,-,TRBV7-2,CASSLGGGVGLNTEAFF,TGTGCCAGCAGCTTGGGTGGGGGCGTGGGTCTGAACACTGAAGCTTTCTTT
TRBJ1-1,TRBD1,few,TRBV7-9,CASSIGGSMNTEAFF,TGTGCCAGCAGCATAGGGGGCAGTATGAACACTGAAGCTTTCTTT
TRBJ2-7,-,-,TRBV7-2,CASSARGGGYEQYF,TGTGCCAGCAGCGCTCGGGGTGGCGGGTACGAGCAGTACTTC
TRBJ2-7,-,few,TRBV18,CASSPTASYEQYF,TGTGCCAGCTCCCCGACAGCATCCTACGAGCAGTACTTC
TRBJ2-1,TRBD2,-,TRBV7-2,CASSLPRGLAGYNEQFF,TGTGCCAGCAGCCTCCCGAGGGGACTAGCGGGATATAATGAGCAGTTCTTC
TRBJ1-2,-,-,TRBV19,CATGRDTYGYTF,TGTGCCACGGGGAGGGACACCTATGGCTACACCTTC
TRBJ2-2,-,-,TRBV5-1,CASSYTRKDTGELFF,TGCGCCAGCAGCTATACAAGGAAGGACACCGGGGAGCTGTTTTTT
TRBJ1-1,-,-,TRBV30,CAWKYGTYMNTEAFF,TGTGCCTGGAAGTATGGGACATACATGAACACTGAAGCTTTCTTT
TRBJ2-1,-,once,TRBV20-1,CSARKDYEQFF,TGCAGTGCTAGAAAGGACTATGAGCAGTTCTTC
TRBJ2-3,TRBD2,-,TRBV6-4,CASSPIGGRKTDTQYF,TGTGCCAGCAGCCCTATCGGCGGGAGAAAAACAGATACGCAGTATTTT
TRBJ2-7,-,-,TRBV18,CASSKGPPYEQYF,TGTGCCAGCTCAAAGGGGCCCCCCTACGAGCAGTACTTC
TRBJ2-2,TRBD2,-,TRBV19,CASRSWSSGSNTGELFF,TGTGCCAGTAGATCCTGGTCTAGCGGGTCGAACACCGGGGAGCTGTTTTTT
TRBJ2-7,TRBD2,-,TRBV5-1,CASSLGLAGTYEQYF,TGCGCCAGCAGCCTTGGACTAGCGGGGACCTACGAGCAGTACTTC
TRBJ1-3,-,-,TRBV11-2,CASSLGWDTIYF,TGTGCCAGCAGCTTAGGCTGGGACACCATATATTTT
TRBJ1-1,TRBD1,-,TRBV7-3,CASSPDRGVTTEAFF,TGTGCCAGCAGCCCCGACAGGGGAGTAACCACTGAAGCTTTCTTT
TRBJ1-4,-,-,TRBV5-1,CASSFGTNNEKLFF,TGCGCCAGCAGCTTCGGCACCAATAATGAAAAACTGTTTTTT
TRBJ1-3,-,-,TRBV19,CASTRVGNTIYF,TGTGCCAGTACTCGCGTGGGAAACACCATATATTTT
TRBJ1-2,TRBD1,-,TRBV4-3,CASSQSGRGLYGYTF,TGCGCCAGCAGCCAATCCGGCAGGGGGCTATATGGCTACACCTTC
TRBJ1-3,TRBD1,-,TRBV29-1,CSVEQGNTIYF,TGCAGCGTCGAACAGGGGAACACCATATATTTT
TRBJ2-1,-,-,TRBV6-6,CASKVETPYNEQFF,TGTGCCAGTAAAGTAGAGACACCCTACAATGAGCAGTTCTTC
TRBJ2-3,-,-,TRBV10-3,CAISESPHIDTQYF,TGTGCCATCAGTGAGTCGCCCCACATAGATACGCAGTATTTT
TRBJ2-1,-,-,TRBV7-6,CASSQSGANEQFF,TGTGCCAGCAGCCAGTCAGGGGCAAATGAGCAGTTCTTC
TRBJ2-1,-,-,TRBV6-5,CASSYSRGNRQFF,TGTGCCAGCAGTTACTCGAGGGGTAACAGGCAGTTCTTC
TRBJ1-2,-,-,TRBV19,CASSMEHSGIGANYGYTF,TGTGCCAGTAGTATGGAGCATTCGGGGATCGGAGCTAACTATGGCTACACCTTC
TRBJ2-1,TRBD2,-,TRBV7-3,CASSLGALWSGSSNEQFF,TGTGCCAGCAGCTTAGGGGCCCTATGGAGCGGGAGTAGTAATGAGCAGTTCTTC
TRBJ2-7,-,-,TRBV10-3,CAISESKDVGYEQYF,TGTGCCATCAGTGAGTCGAAGGATGTCGGCTACGAGCAGTACTTC
TRBJ2-5,-,-,TRBV7-6,CASSDMFQETQYF,TGTGCCAGCAGCGACATGTTTCAAGAGACCCAGTACTTC
TRBJ2-7,TRBD1,-,TRBV6-5,CASSRTGVGYEQYF,TGTGCCAGCAGTAGAACAGGGGTGGGCTACGAGCAGTACTTC
TRBJ2-5,TRBD1,-,TRBV25-1,CASSETGTGVKETQYF,TGTGCCAGCAGTGAAACCGGGACAGGGGTGAAAGAGACCCAGTACTTC
TRBJ2-7,TRBD1,-,TRBV2,CASTRDRFSYEQYF,TGTGCCAGCACCAGGGACAGGTTCTCCTACGAGCAGTACTTC
TRBJ1-1,TRBD1,-,TRBV7-3,CASSLTGTGTNTEAFF,TGTGCCAGCAGCTTAACCGGGACAGGGACGAACACTGAAGCTTTCTTT
TRBJ2-3,-,-,TRBV10-1,CASGGLDGDTQYF,TGCGCCAGCGGGGGACTGGACGGAGATACGCAGTATTTT
TRBJ1-1,-,-,TRBV9,CASSGGGGGFNTEAFF,TGTGCCAGCAGCGGAGGAGGAGGGGGTTTTAACACTGAAGCTTTCTTT
TRBJ2-7,-,-,TRBV28,CASSYGYEQYF,TGTGCCAGCAGTTACGGATACGAGCAGTACTTC
TRBJ1-2,-,-,TRBV5-5,CASSPSRQTSYGYTF,TGTGCCAGCAGCCCGTCTCGACAGACAAGCTATGGCTACACCTTC
TRBJ1-2,TRBD1,-,TRBV5-4,CASSSSGTGAVNTF,TGTGCCAGCAGCTCTTCCGGGACAGGGGCCGTAAACACCTTC
TRBJ1-4,TRBD1,-,TRBV6-1,CASMVQGQEKLFF,TGTGCCAGCATGGTACAGGGGCAAGAAAAACTGTTTTTT
TRBJ2-5,-,-,TRBV27,CASSGQMAETQYF,TGTGCCAGCAGCGGACAGATGGCAGAGACCCAGTACTTC
TRBJ2-2,TRBD2,-,TRBV9,CASSVGSGSDTGELFF,TGTGCCAGCAGCGTAGGTAGCGGGAGTGACACCGGGGAGCTGTTTTTT
TRBJ2-5,-,-,TRBV4-1,CASSQSSGFQETQYF,TGCGCCAGCAGCCAATCCTCCGGGTTTCAAGAGACCCAGTACTTC
TRBJ2-1,TRBD2,-,TRBV5-1,CASSPSTSGRAGNEQFF,TGCGCCAGCAGCCCCTCGACTAGCGGGAGGGCAGGGAATGAGCAGTTCTTC
TRBJ2-2,TRBD2,-,TRBV28,CASATSGWRLSTGELFF,TGTGCCAGCGCGACTAGCGGATGGAGGTTATCGACCGGGGAGCTGTTTTTT
TRBJ1-5,-,-,TRBV9,CASSVEGNINQPQHF,TGTGCCAGCAGCGTAGAAGGTAACATCAATCAGCCCCAGCATTTT
TRBJ1-5,-,once,TRBV27,CASSKAGTSRGNQPQHF,TGTGCCAGCAGTAAAGCCGGGACATCAAGAGGCAATCAGCCCCAGCATTTT
TRBJ1-1,-,-,TRBV18,CASSPRRGSDTEAFF,TGTGCCAGCTCACCCCGAAGGGGGTCGGACACTGAAGCTTTCTTT
TRBJ2-1,-,-,TRBV7-6,CASSFGDSYNEQFF,TGTGCCAGCAGCTTTGGGGACTCCTACAATGAGCAGTTCTTC
TRBJ1-3,-,-,TRBV3-1/TRBV3-2,CASSPSMTF,TGTGCCAGCAGCCCGTCCATGACTTTT
TRBJ1-2,-,-,TRBV7-9,CASSLTTVNGYTF,TGTGCCAGCAGCTTAACGACGGTAAATGGCTACACCTTC